In this sample, the clone carrying this TCR beta chain turned up once. The antigen is not known. This specimen comes from a study of glioma-infiltrating T cells after dendritic cell vaccination. Study details: Dendritic cell vaccination trial patients had either newly diagnosed or recurrent glioblastoma. Dendritic cells derived from monocytes and pulsed with autologous tumor lysate formed the vaccine. Study results and caveats: Only a small number of patients had complete blood and tumor samples.

V shed 7 bases and J shed 7 bases, with 13 bases lying between them. Germline V lookup: CDR1 SNHLY, CDR2 FYNNEI. The CDR3 contains 13 residues. The primer mix had 60 V beta and 13 J beta primers. Sequencing was performed with immunoSEQ multiplex PCR; in TCRdb, only in-frame clones are kept and a portion is missing. The sample contains tens of thousands of clones, 82% of which appear only once. The TCR comes from a human donor with glioblastoma. The chain carries TRBV2 and TRBJ2-2, with D maybe TRBD1 (6 bases). The specimen comprised blood, sampled before dendritic cell vaccination. The CDR3 is CASMNLGGGELFF. In DNA, the CDR3 is TGTGCCAGCATGAACTTAGGGGGCGGGGAGCTGTTTTTT. Full variable domain (rest looked up from reference TRBV2 and TRBJ2-2): EPEVTQTPSHQVTQMGQEVILRCVPISNHLYFYWYRQILGQKVEFLVSFYNNEISEKSEIFDDQFSVERPDGSNFTLKIRSTKLEDSAMYFCASMNLGGGELFFGEGSRLTVL.